These 17 T cell receptor beta chains share one sample of origin, sequenced in a study of CD4 T cells in relation to SARS-CoV-2 and coronaviruses. Here immunoSEQ multiplex PCR was the method, and the copy in TCRdb shows in-frame clones only, minus some. The data show 35,000 or so clones, with just over 75% seen just once and roughly 3% held by the top ten. Their antigen targets remain unknown. Material for sequencing was memory CD4+ T cells from PBMCs, cultured in vitro. Every receptor here comes from an adult with COVID-19.

This chain links TRBV30 with TRBJ1-4; D remains ambiguous. The CDR3 sequence is 13 residues long. Germline lookup yields CDR1 GTSNPN and CDR2 SVGIG (reference sequence). Trimming pared 1 base from V and 6 bases from J, leaving 9 bases between. The DNA for the CDR3 is TGTGCCTGGAGTGGCGTGGAGGATGAAAAACTGTTTTTT. It is translated as CAWSGVEDEKLFF.

The chain couples TRBV11-2 to TRBJ1-5; tentative D call: TRBD1 (6 bases). The V and J ends lost 4 bases and 6 bases respectively, with 10 bases between them. Germline V gene lookup returns CDR1 SGHAT and CDR2 FQNNGV. The CDR3 has 13 amino acids. In nucleotides, the CDR3 is TGTGCCAGCAGCTGGGGGGGCGGTCAGCCCCAGCATTTT. Translating it yields CASSWGGGQPQHF.

The V gene is TRBV4-2, the J gene TRBJ1-1; unclear D gene. The CDR3 is 15 amino acids. V was trimmed by 1 base and J by 1 base, leaving 10 bases between them. Germline CDR1 is LGHNA and CDR2 is YNFKEQ. The DNA for the CDR3 is TGTGCCAGCAGCCAAGTCAACCGAAAGAACACTGAAGCTTTCTTT. Its translation is CASSQVNRKNTEAFF.

The chain recombines TRBV28 with TRBJ2-7; 7 nucleotides match TRBD1. CDR1 and CDR2 from the germline V gene are MDHEN and SYDVKM. The trim removed 6 bases at V and 4 bases at J, leaving 3 bases unmatched. The CDR3 is 12 residues long. The CDR3 DNA reads TGTGCCAGCAGATCGGGACAGTACGAGCAGTACTTC. Amino acid sequence: CASRSGQYEQYF. Full variable domain (rest looked up from reference TRBV28 and TRBJ2-7): DVKVTQSSRYLVKRTGEKVFLECVQDMDHENMFWYRQDPGLGLRLIYFSYDVKMKEKGDIPEGYSVSREKKERFSLILESASTNQTSMYLCASRSGQYEQYFGPGTRLTVT.

This clone was detected a few times. CDR3 region: CASSDRVRGLKAFF. Here the CDR3 DNA reads TGTGCCAGCAGCGACCGCGTCCGGGGACTTAAAGCTTTCTTT. V is TRBV21-1 and J is TRBJ1-1. TRBV21-1 is tagged as a pseudogene. This CDR3 has 14 amino acids.

The J gene is TRBJ1-4, the V gene TRBV7-9; perhaps TRBD1 as D (5 bases). The V end lost 3 bases, the J end lost 9 bases, and 23 bases lay between the germline ends. Germline V lookup: CDR1 SEHNR, CDR2 FQNEAQ (reference sequence). The CDR3 has 17 residues. The CDR3 spells CASSLRRRELVCKKLFF. The CDR3 coding sequence is TGTGCCAGCAGCTTGCGTCGCAGGGAGCTGGTTTGCAAAAAACTGTTTTTT.

The chain couples TRBV5-1 to TRBJ2-3, with unresolved D. Trimming took off 0 bases at V and 2 bases at J, with 13 bases between the two ends. Per germline, CDR1 SGHRS and CDR2 YFSETQ. The CDR3 length is 16 residues. The CDR3 loop reads CASSLAVIALTDTQYF. The DNA for the CDR3 is TGCGCCAGCAGCTTGGCCGTAATAGCCCTCACAGATACGCAGTATTTT.

This clone was found once. V usage is TRBV6-4 and J usage is TRBJ1-3; TRBD1 might be the D (6 bases). Trimming left V 6 bases short and J 0 bases short, with 18 bases between. There are 17 residues in the CDR3. The germline V gene has CDR1 MRHNA and CDR2 SNTAGT. For the CDR3, the DNA is TGTGCCAGCAGCAAGGACAGAAAGTCACGCTCTGGAAACACCATATATTTT. It translates to CASSKDRKSRSGNTIYF.

V usage is TRBV7-9 and J usage is TRBJ2-7; weak D call: TRBD1 (6 bases). With 5 bases removed from V and 2 bases from J, the gap between germline ends came to 19 bases. Germline values: CDR1 SEHNR, CDR2 FQNEAQ (reference sequence). The CDR3 is made up of 16 amino acids. For the CDR3, the DNA is TGTGCCAGCAGCCCGCCGTCGGCGAGGGGGACCTACGAGCAGTACTTC. Its protein is CASSPPSARGTYEQYF.

V is TRBV18 and J is TRBJ2-5; TRBD1 is a possible D gene (5 bases). With 0 bases removed from V and 4 bases from J, the gap between germline ends came to 12 bases. Germline V gene lookup returns CDR1 KGHSH and CDR2 LQKENI. The CDR3 runs to 15 residues. CDR3 sequence: CASSPPSGQAETQYF. CDR3 bases: TGTGCCAGCTCACCACCCTCAGGGCAGGCAGAGACCCAGTACTTC. Full variable domain (remainder filled in from reference TRBV18 and TRBJ2-5): NAGVMQNPRHLVRRRGQEARLRCSPMKGHSHVYWYRQLPEEGLKFMVYLQKENIIDESGMPKERFSAEFPKEGPSILRIQQVVRGDSAAYFCASSPPSGQAETQYFGPGTRLLVL.

The chain has TRBV7-8 and TRBJ2-2, with D uncertain. The CDR3 is 15 amino acids. The germline V and J ends were trimmed by 2 bases and 5 bases, with 12 bases remaining between them. Per the germline V gene, CDR1 is SGHVS and CDR2 is FQNEAQ. CDR3 region: CASSLKSWKTGELFF. The CDR3 bases are TGTGCCAGCAGCTTAAAGTCATGGAAAACCGGGGAGCTGTTTTTT.

The rearrangement links TRBV2 to TRBJ2-1; no definite D call. The V and J ends lost 7 bases and 5 bases respectively, with 15 bases between them. CDR3 length: 14 amino acids. In germline, CDR1 is SNHLY, CDR2 FYNNEI. In nucleotides, the CDR3 is TGTGCCAGCACCCAAGAAGAGCTTAACAATGAGCAGTTCTTC. As protein: CASTQEELNNEQFF.

The chain joins TRBV15 to TRBJ2-7; no clear D. The V end was cut by 3 bases, the J end by 2 bases, with 5 bases between. The CDR3 is 12 amino acids. The germline CDR1 and CDR2 sequences are LNHNV and YYDKDF (reference sequence). The CDR3 loop is CATSSLAYEQYF. Here the CDR3 DNA reads TGTGCCACCAGCAGCCTAGCCTACGAGCAGTACTTC.

V gene TRBV3-1 (or the pseudogene TRBV3-2) combines with J gene TRBJ2-3; TRBD1 might be the D (5 bases). The CDR3 extends over 17 amino acids. V was clipped by 4 bases and J by 2 bases, with 19 bases between them. Per the germline V gene, CDR1 is LGHDT and CDR2 is YNNKEL (reference sequence). The CDR3 is CASSRGRQFHFTDTQYF. The CDR3 nucleotides are TGTGCCAGCAGCCGCGGACGACAGTTTCACTTCACAGATACGCAGTATTTT.

This clone appeared a few times. The rearrangement joins TRBV7-3 to TRBJ1-2; D might be TRBD1 (5 bases). Germline V CDR1 and CDR2: SGHTA, FQGTGA. The CDR3 spans 13 residues. V lost 5 bases and J 8 bases, leaving 15 bases between the germline ends. The CDR3 coding sequence is TGTGCCAGCAGCACAGAAAGGGGTGAGGGCTACACCTTC. This encodes CASSTERGEGYTF.

The chain joins TRBV5-6 to TRBJ2-1; D perhaps matches TRBD1 (5 bases). Germline lookup yields CDR1 SGHDT and CDR2 YYEEEE. The length of the CDR3 is 11 residues. Trimming took off 5 bases at V and 11 bases at J, with 11 bases between the two ends. CDR3 nucleotide sequence: TGTGCCAGCAGTTTAAGACAGAAGCAGTTCTTC. It is translated as CASSLRQKQFF.

The V and J genes are TRBV7-9 and TRBJ2-1, with D unresolved. This CDR3 is 13 amino acids long. Trimming pared 3 bases from V and 6 bases from J, leaving 9 bases between. Germline CDR1 reads SEHNR; CDR2 reads FQNEAQ (reference sequence). The CDR3 sequence is CASSLDAGNEQFF. DNA for the CDR3: TGTGCCAGCAGCTTGGACGCCGGCAATGAGCAGTTCTTC.